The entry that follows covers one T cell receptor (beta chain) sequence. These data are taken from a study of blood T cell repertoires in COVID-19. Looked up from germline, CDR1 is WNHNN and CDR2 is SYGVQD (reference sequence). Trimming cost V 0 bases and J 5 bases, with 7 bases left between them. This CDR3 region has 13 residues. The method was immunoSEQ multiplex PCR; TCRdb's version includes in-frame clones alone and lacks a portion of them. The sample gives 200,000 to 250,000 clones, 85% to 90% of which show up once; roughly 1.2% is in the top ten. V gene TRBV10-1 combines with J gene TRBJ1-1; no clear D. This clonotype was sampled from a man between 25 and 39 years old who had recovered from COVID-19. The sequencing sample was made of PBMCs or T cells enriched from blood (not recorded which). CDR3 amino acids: CASSESRGTEAFF. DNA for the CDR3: TGCGCCAGCAGTGAGTCAAGAGGGACTGAAGCTTTCTTT.